This record covers a single TCR beta chain. Under the authors' procedure: Researchers report that nucleated cell counts were estimated from reference gene primer amplification. Only in-frame clones appear in the TCRdb table, and some are missing; sequencing was by immunoSEQ multiplex PCR. Clone size and V and J calls were adopted from that table, with D and trimming inferred from the DNA. The sample contains fewer than 150,000 clones, approximately 80% of which appear only once. The V and J ends lost 1 base and 1 base, in that order; junction bases with no gene match: 9. Germline assignment: CDR1 LGHNA and CDR2 YNFKEQ. The CDR3 contains 18 residues. This entry belongs to a study of blood T cell repertoires in COVID-19. Study context: The United States, Italy and Spain were the sources of the acute and convalescent COVID-19 samples. T cells, B-cell-depleted T cells, or PBMCs supplied cDNA or gDNA.

Material: peripheral blood. This chain joins TRBV4-2 and TRBJ2-3; 9 nucleotides agree with TRBD2. This sequence originates from a human donor in a cohort sampled during active COVID-19. CDR3 nucleotides: TGTGCCAGCAGCCAAGGTGGGCTGCAGCGGGGGGGCACAGATACGCAGTATTTT. Translated: CASSQGGLQRGGTDTQYF.